This T cell receptor beta chain was captured in a study of cytomegalovirus exposure and HLA in healthy donors. A multiplex PCR was run with 60 Vbeta primers and 13 Jbeta primers. The assay was immunoSEQ multiplex PCR, and TCRdb's table has in-frame clones only and misses some. The sample consists of over 95,000 clones, roughly three quarters of them appearing once. Losses at the gene ends were 4 bases for V and 0 bases for J; bases not matched to a gene: 6. The CDR3 runs to 16 residues. The clonotype comes from a man aged 40-55 years in good health and CMV-seronegative. This chain uses TRBV23-1 with TRBJ2-7; 10 nucleotides match TRBD1. TRBV23-1 qualifies as an ORF whose function is uncertain. Sequencing used PBMCs. The CDR3 region is CASSLLDRGSSYEQYF. The DNA for the CDR3 is TGCGCCAGCAGTCTCCTGGACAGGGGGAGCTCCTACGAGCAGTACTTC.